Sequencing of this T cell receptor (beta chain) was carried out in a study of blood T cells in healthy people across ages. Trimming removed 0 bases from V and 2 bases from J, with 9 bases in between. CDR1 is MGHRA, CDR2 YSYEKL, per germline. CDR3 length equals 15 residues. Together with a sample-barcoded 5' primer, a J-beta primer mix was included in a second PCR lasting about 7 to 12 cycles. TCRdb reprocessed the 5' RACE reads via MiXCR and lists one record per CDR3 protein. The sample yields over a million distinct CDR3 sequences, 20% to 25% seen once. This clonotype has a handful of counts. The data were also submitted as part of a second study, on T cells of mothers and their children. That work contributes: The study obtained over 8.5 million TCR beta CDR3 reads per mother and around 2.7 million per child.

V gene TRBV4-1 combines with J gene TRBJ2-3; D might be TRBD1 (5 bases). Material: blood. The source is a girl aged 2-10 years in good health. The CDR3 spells CASSQEQDNTDTQYF. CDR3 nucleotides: TGCGCCAGCAGCCAAGAACAGGACAACACAGATACGCAGTATTTT.